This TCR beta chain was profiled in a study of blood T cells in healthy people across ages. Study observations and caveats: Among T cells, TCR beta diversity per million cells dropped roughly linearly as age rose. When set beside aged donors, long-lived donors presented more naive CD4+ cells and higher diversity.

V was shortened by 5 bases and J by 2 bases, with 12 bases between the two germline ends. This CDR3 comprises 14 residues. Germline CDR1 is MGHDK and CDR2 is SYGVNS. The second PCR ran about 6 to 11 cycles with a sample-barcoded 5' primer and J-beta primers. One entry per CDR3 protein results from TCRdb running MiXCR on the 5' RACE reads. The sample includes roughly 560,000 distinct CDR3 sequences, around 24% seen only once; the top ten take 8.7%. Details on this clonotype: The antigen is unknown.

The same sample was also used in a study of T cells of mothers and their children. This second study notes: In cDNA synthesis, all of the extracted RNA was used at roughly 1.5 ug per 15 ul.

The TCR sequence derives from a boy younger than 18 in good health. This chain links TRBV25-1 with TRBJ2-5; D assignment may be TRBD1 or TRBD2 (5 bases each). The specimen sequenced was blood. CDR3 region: CASSWGWGQETQYF. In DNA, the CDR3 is TGTGCCAGCAGTTGGGGGTGGGGACAAGAGACCCAGTACTTC.